This T cell receptor (beta chain) was recovered during a study of T cell responses to AZD1222 COVID-19 vaccine. Generated by immunoSEQ multiplex PCR, the TCRdb table keeps only in-frame clones and is missing some. In the table there are 100,000 to 150,000 clones, more than 65% of which are singletons. General study results and limits: Baseline serostatus was positive in only six AZD1222 recipients. Reports say nearly half of spike-specific TCRs go after unmutated variant regions.

In the case of this clone: Its antigen is still unknown.

V lost 6 bases, J lost 5 bases, and 13 bases lay in between. The length of the CDR3 is 13 residues. The germline V gene encodes CDR1 KGHSH and CDR2 LQKENI. The analysis combined second doses at about 4 or about 12 weeks. The input for sequencing was peripheral blood, taken 28 days after the second AZD1222 dose. This TCR derives from an adult who received the AZD1222 COVID-19 vaccine. The chain combines TRBV18 with TRBJ2-5; either TRBD1 or TRBD2 may fit D (6 bases each). Written as DNA, the CDR3 is TGTGCCAGCTCGAGGGGGGCGATGGAGACCCAGTACTTC. This translates into CASSRGAMETQYF.